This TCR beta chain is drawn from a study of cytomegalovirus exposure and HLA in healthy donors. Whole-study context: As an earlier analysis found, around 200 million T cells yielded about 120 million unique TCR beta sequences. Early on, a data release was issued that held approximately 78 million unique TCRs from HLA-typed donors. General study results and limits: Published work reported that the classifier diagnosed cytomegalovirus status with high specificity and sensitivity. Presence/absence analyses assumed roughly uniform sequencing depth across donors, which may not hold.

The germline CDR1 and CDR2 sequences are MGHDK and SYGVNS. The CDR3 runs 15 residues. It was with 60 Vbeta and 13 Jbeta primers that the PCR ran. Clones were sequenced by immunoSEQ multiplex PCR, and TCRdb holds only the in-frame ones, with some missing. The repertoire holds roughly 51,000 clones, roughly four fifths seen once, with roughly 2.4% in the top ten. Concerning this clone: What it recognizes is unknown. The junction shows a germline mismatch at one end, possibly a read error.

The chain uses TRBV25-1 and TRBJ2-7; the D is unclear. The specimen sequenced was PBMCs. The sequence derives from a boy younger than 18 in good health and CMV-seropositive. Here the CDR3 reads CANSEEAAHSYEQYF. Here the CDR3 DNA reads TGTGCCAACAGTGAAGAGGCCGCGCACTCCTACGAGCAGTACTTC.